One T cell receptor beta chain is described in this entry. CDR1 MNHEY and CDR2 SMNVEV come from the germline V gene (reference sequence). CDR3 size: 13 residues. This sample stems from a study of CXCR3-negative and CXCR3-positive naive CD8 T cells. Libraries of TRB cDNA were made by 5' RACE and carried UMIs. TCRdb re-called the 5' RACE reads and gives one entry per CDR3 protein, without DNA. The table for this sample gives fewer than 80,000 distinct CDR3 sequences. The source is a human donor in good health. Some clones in this sample may be carry-over from other donors' samples. The rearrangement uses TRBV27 and TRBJ2-1; TCRdb proposes TRBD1, but this gene call is untestable without DNA. The sequencing input was naive CXCR3- CD8+ T cells from blood. Subset noted: CD45RO-CCR7+CD27+CD95- naive CD8+ T cells lacking CXCR3 (TNR3-). CDR3 sequence: CASSSRETNEQFF.